This passage covers 23 T cell receptor beta chains from one sample sequenced in a study of tumor and adjacent non-tumor tissue in lung cancer. No cell sorting was done before RNA was extracted from the tissue. More than 3 cm separated this lung sample from the edge of the tumor. Three rounds of nested PCR, following a modified ARM-PCR protocol, produced the TCRbeta library. In TCRdb, the multiplex PCR reads were re-called with MiXCR into one record per CDR3 protein. The data show over 100,000 distinct CDR3 sequences, with under 65% seen just once and 15% to 20% held by the top ten. Sequencing used distant non-tumor lung tissue. These receptors all stem from a man between 60 and 75 years old with non-small cell lung cancer.

The J gene is TRBJ2-7, the V gene TRBV11-1; TRBD2 aligns across 11 bases. This CDR3 comprises 15 residues. CDR1 and CDR2 from the germline V gene are SGHAT and FQDESV (reference sequence). With V trimmed by 8 bases and J by 2 bases, 8 bases remained unmatched. The CDR3 nucleotides read TGTGCCAGCGGTAAAACTAGCGGGAGCACCTACGAGCAGTACTTC. It encodes CASGKTSGSTYEQYF.

This clonotype was detected ten times or more. The chain carries TRBV12-3 or TRBV12-4 and TRBJ1-5; tentatively, D is TRBD1 (6 bases). This CDR3 is 17 amino acids long. V shed 6 bases and J shed 1 base, with 19 bases lying between them. CDR3 bases: TGTGCCAGCAGCCTCCTAACTACAGGGATGAGCAATCAGCCCCAGCATTTT. Its protein product is CASSLLTTGMSNQPQHF.

Details on this clonotype: A much larger clone is a single base away; this may be a read error. The rearrangement links TRBV7-8 to TRBJ2-2; D is possibly TRBD1 or TRBD2 (6 bases each). CDR3 length equals 14 residues. Germline V gene data show CDR1 as SGHVS and CDR2 as FQNEAQ. The CDR3: CASSLDRIRGELLF. The DNA of the CDR3 is TGTGCCAGCAGCTTAGATAGGATAAGGGGGGAGCTGCTTTTT. Using reference TRBV7-8 and TRBJ2-2 for the parts outside the CDR3, the full variable domain is GAGVSQSPRYKVAKRGQDVALRCDPISGHVSLFWYQQALGQGPEFLTYFQNEAQLDKSGLPSDRFFAERPEGSVSTLKIQRTQQEDSAVYLCASSLDRIRGELLFGEGSRLTVL.

Turning to this clonotype: The junction shows a germline mismatch at one end, possibly a read error. The chain links TRBV7-9 to TRBJ2-3; TRBD1 might be the D (6 bases). The CDR3 extends over 12 amino acids. Germline CDR1 is SEHNR and CDR2 is FQNEAQ (reference sequence). CDR3 nucleotides: TGTGACAGCAGTTTAGTAGGGGGTGCGCAGTATTTT. It encodes CDSSLVGGAQYF. Together with reference TRBV7-9 and TRBJ2-3, the CDR3 gives the full variable domain: DTGVSQNPRHKITKRGQNVTFRCDPISEHNRLYWYRQTLGQGPEFLTYFQNEAQLEKSRLLSDRFSAERPKGSFSTLEIQRTEQGDSAMYLCDSSLVGGAQYFGPGTRLTVL.

The V gene is TRBV4-1, the J gene TRBJ1-3, with D hard to call. CDR1 and CDR2 (germline): MGHRA, YSYEKL. The CDR3 spans 14 residues. V was cut by 5 bases and J by 7 bases, with 15 bases left in between. CDR3 sequence: CASSELKGGNTIYF. Written as DNA, the CDR3 is TGCGCCAGCAGCGAGTTGAAAGGAGGCAACACCATATATTTT.

Comments on this clonotype: One junction end does not reproduce the germline sequence, and a read error may be involved. The V and J genes are TRBV4-1 and TRBJ2-2, with TRBD2 matching 14 bases. Looked up from germline, CDR1 is MGHRA and CDR2 is YSYEKL. The CDR3 covers 18 residues. CDR3: CGSSQALTSGGASGELFF. CDR3 DNA sequence: TGCGGCAGCAGCCAGGCTCTGACTAGCGGGGGGGCCTCCGGGGAGCTGTTTTTT.

CDR3 amino acids: CASSQGRGIGESFF. CDR3 nucleotide sequence: TGTGCCAGCAGTCAGGGCAGGGGGATCGGGGAGTCGTTTTTT. This sequence joins TRBV28 and TRBJ2-2, with 7 bases identical to TRBD1. This CDR3 has 14 amino acids. The trim removed 5 bases at V and 16 bases at J, leaving 16 bases unmatched. Germline assignment: CDR1 MDHEN and CDR2 SYDVKM.

This clonotype was detected many times. The chain uses TRBV6-1 and TRBJ2-7; D may be TRBD2 (5 bases). V lost 7 bases to trimming and J lost 3 bases, with 10 bases between them. The CDR3 extends over 12 amino acids. Germline-derived CDR1 and CDR2 are MNHNS and SASEGT. Written as DNA, the CDR3 is TGTGCCAGCACCCCAGAGGGCTACGAGCAGTACTTC. It yields the protein CASTPEGYEQYF.

Points on this clonotype: This may come from a read error, since a much larger clone is one base off. No conserved phenylalanine or tryptophan ends this CDR3, so it is likely a read error. The chain is built from TRBV11-2 and TRBJ2-5, with D perhaps matching TRBD2 (5 bases). Germline-derived CDR1 and CDR2 are SGHAT and FQNNGV. The CDR3 totals 14 residues. With 5 bases removed from V and 2 bases from J, the gap between germline ends came to 12 bases. CDR3: CASSPPWRQETQYL. DNA of the CDR3: TGTGCCAGCAGCCCACCCTGGAGGCAAGAGACCCAGTACCTC.

The gene calls are TRBV9 and TRBJ2-1, with 9 bases that match TRBD2. CDR3 length equals 15 residues. V lost 4 bases and J lost 6; bases outside the gene matches: 8. From germline, CDR1 is SGDLS and CDR2 YYNGEE. The chain's CDR3 is CASSPGLALGNEQFF. The CDR3 nucleotides read TGTGCCAGCAGCCCAGGACTAGCGCTTGGCAATGAGCAGTTCTTC.

About this clonotype itself: The germline gene is not matched at one end of the junction; a read error may be the cause. The chain links TRBV12-3 or TRBV12-4 to TRBJ2-2; either TRBD1 or TRBD2 may supply D (5 bases each). This CDR3 has 14 residues. The CDR3 reads CVSRSRLDTGEPFF. CDR3 in DNA: TGTGTCAGCAGGTCCCGGTTGGACACCGGGGAGCCGTTTTTT.

With regard to this clonotype: A much more abundant neighbour one base away suggests this may be a read error. The rearrangement uses TRBV28 and TRBJ1-4, with 8 bases lining up with TRBD1. The CDR3 contains 14 residues. The V and J ends lost 4 bases and 7 bases, in that order; junction bases with no gene match: 5. From germline, CDR1 is MDHEN and CDR2 SYDVKM. The CDR3 region is CASSSGTGGEKLFF. The CDR3 nucleotides are TGTGCCAGCAGTTCCGGGACAGGCGGTGAAAAACTGTTTTTT. Full variable domain (remainder filled in from reference TRBV28 and TRBJ1-4): DVKVTQSSRYLVKRTGEKVFLECVQDMDHENMFWYRQDPGLGLRLIYFSYDVKMKEKGDIPEGYSVSREKKERFSLILESASTNQTSMYLCASSSGTGGEKLFFGSGTQLSVL.

As to this clonotype: Germline and junction disagree at one end, which may indicate a read error. The genes are TRBV4-3 and TRBJ2-1; 8 positions match TRBD2. Germline loops: CDR1 LGHNA, CDR2 YSLEER. CDR3 length equals 18 residues. The CDR3 coding sequence is TGTACCAGCAGCCAAGGGACTAGGGGAGCCGTGACCTACAATGAGCAGTTCTTC. Amino acids: CTSSQGTRGAVTYNEQFF.

This clonotype was picked up many times. The chain joins TRBV5-4 to TRBJ2-1; 11 bases map to TRBD2. The germline V gene encodes CDR1 SGHNT and CDR2 YYREEE (reference sequence). The CDR3 has 15 amino acids. The trim removed 4 bases at V and 6 bases at J, leaving 6 bases unmatched. The CDR3 loop reads CASSPTSGSVNEQFF. The CDR3 bases are TGTGCCAGCAGCCCTACTAGCGGGAGCGTCAATGAGCAGTTCTTC.

This clonotype was seen repeatedly, ten times or more. The chain recombines TRBV10-3 with TRBJ2-3; weak D call: TRBD1 (5 bases). The CDR3 runs 14 residues. Trimming removed 8 bases from V and 0 bases from J, with 12 bases in between. CDR1 is ENHRY, CDR2 SYGVKD, per germline. CDR3 in amino acids: CAIQGMTSTDTQYF. The DNA of the CDR3 is TGTGCCATCCAGGGTATGACTAGCACAGATACGCAGTATTTT.

Regarding this clonotype: One end of the junction does not line up with germline, which may come from a read error. The chain combines TRBV6-5 with TRBJ1-6, with D possibly being TRBD1 (5 bases). This CDR3 is built from 18 residues. Germline V lookup: CDR1 MNHEY, CDR2 SVGAGI. The CDR3 is CGSSVLLGQGVYNSPLHF. CDR3 DNA: TGTGGCAGCAGTGTCCTACTCGGGCAGGGCGTCTATAATTCACCCCTCCACTTT.

The chain joins TRBV7-9 to TRBJ2-5; a possible D gene is TRBD2 (6 bases). From germline, CDR1 is SEHNR and CDR2 FQNEAQ (reference sequence). This CDR3 contains 14 residues. V was pared by 4 bases and J by 4 bases, with 13 bases between. The CDR3 bases are TGTGCCAGCAGCTCCGTCGGGGGAAGAGAGACCCAGTACTTC. Translated, it gives CASSSVGGRETQYF.

For this clonotype: Just one base apart from a much larger clone, this may be a read error. In DNA form, the CDR3 reads TGTGTCAGCAGCCGGGACAGGGGTAATGAAAAACTGTTTTTT. Amino acids: CVSSRDRGNEKLFF. The gene calls are TRBV12-3 or TRBV12-4 and TRBJ1-4, with 10 bases lining up with TRBD1. This CDR3 spans 14 amino acids.

A remark on this clonotype: One base away lies a much larger clone, so this may be a sequencing read error. The V call is TRBV6-1, the J call TRBJ1-2; a possible D gene is TRBD1 (5 bases). CDR1 and CDR2 from the germline V gene are MNHNS and SASEGT. This CDR3 contains 12 residues. CDR3 protein: CATGENNYGSTF. DNA of the CDR3: TGTGCGACGGGGGAAAATAACTATGGCTCCACCTTC.

This clonotype was recorded a few times. The chain uses TRBV7-9 and TRBJ2-2, with 9 bases lining up with TRBD1. With 7 bases clipped from V and 1 base from J, the junction kept 4 bases outside the gene matches. The CDR3 runs 15 residues. Germline CDR1 is SEHNR and CDR2 is FQNEAQ (reference sequence). DNA for the CDR3: TGTGCCAGCAACTCGGACAGGGGGAACACCGGGGAGCTGTTTTTT. This sequence encodes CASNSDRGNTGELFF. Using reference TRBV7-9 and TRBJ2-2 for the parts outside the CDR3, the full variable domain is DTGVSQNPRHKITKRGQNVTFRCDPISEHNRLYWYRQTLGQGPEFLTYFQNEAQLEKSRLLSDRFSAERPKGSFSTLEIQRTEQGDSAMYLCASNSDRGNTGELFFGEGSRLTVL.

This clonotype was observed at least ten times. V usage is TRBV7-9 and J usage is TRBJ1-5; possibly TRBD1 for D (5 bases). The CDR3 runs 15 residues. Germline assignment: CDR1 SEHNR and CDR2 FQNEAQ (reference sequence). V was cut by 2 bases and J by 7 bases, with 15 bases left in between. The CDR3, as DNA: TGTGCCAGCAGCTTATCTAGTCGCGGGGGACAGCCCCAGCATTTT. Protein: CASSLSSRGGQPQHF.

The genes are TRBV19 and TRBJ1-1, with D tentatively TRBD1 (5 bases). Germline CDR1 and CDR2: LNHDA and SQIVND (reference sequence). Trimming shortened V by 1 base and J by 3 bases, and 12 bases separated the two germline ends. The CDR3 consists of 15 residues. The CDR3 loop is CASSIVPGKDTEAFF. The CDR3 coding sequence is TGTGCCAGTAGTATAGTGCCAGGGAAGGACACTGAAGCTTTCTTT.

As regards this clonotype: Being one base from a much bigger clone, this may be a read error. The V and J genes are TRBV6-6 and TRBJ1-1; 8 bases match TRBD1. CDR1 and CDR2 (germline): MNHNY, SVGAGI (reference sequence). The CDR3 runs to 13 residues. After removal of 6 bases from V and 7 bases from J, the junction contained 7 bases not matched to a gene. The CDR3 sequence is CASSTDRVDEAFF. The CDR3 nucleotides read TGTGCCAGCAGCACGGACAGGGTAGATGAAGCTTTCTTT.